This T cell receptor (beta chain) originates from a study of beta chain features in type 1 diabetes. Study-wide results and caveats: Shortening of TCRB CDR3s, moderate but significant, appeared in all four CD4+ subsets of Type 1 diabetes patients. Cells that show high TCR expression could be over-represented by cDNA sequencing.

This clone appeared a few times. Its antigen is unidentified. The V and J ends lost 6 bases and 1 base respectively, with 14 bases between them. The CDR3 spans 15 residues. CDR1 and CDR2 from the germline V gene are SGHRS and YFSETQ. CD45RO/CCR7/CD25/CD127/CD95/CD27 staining was used to isolate CD4+ naive, central memory, regulatory and stem cell-like memory cells by sorting. Once sorted, every population was more than 95% pure. The whole isolated RNA underwent reverse transcription, so sequencing captured expressed TCRB transcripts. Repertoires were generated with immunoSEQ multiplex PCR, while TCRdb's copy carries only in-frame clones and drops some. The data hold 600,000 to 700,000 clones, with 13% observed a single time.

The V call is TRBV5-1, the J call TRBJ2-1, with D possibly called TRBD1 or TRBD2 (6 bases each). This TCR derives from a man younger than 35 with type 1 diabetes. The material sequenced was naive CD4+ T cells from blood. CDR3 in amino acids: CASTLGGQSYNEQFF. CDR3 bases: TGCGCCAGCACCCTCGGGGGCCAGTCCTACAATGAGCAGTTCTTC.